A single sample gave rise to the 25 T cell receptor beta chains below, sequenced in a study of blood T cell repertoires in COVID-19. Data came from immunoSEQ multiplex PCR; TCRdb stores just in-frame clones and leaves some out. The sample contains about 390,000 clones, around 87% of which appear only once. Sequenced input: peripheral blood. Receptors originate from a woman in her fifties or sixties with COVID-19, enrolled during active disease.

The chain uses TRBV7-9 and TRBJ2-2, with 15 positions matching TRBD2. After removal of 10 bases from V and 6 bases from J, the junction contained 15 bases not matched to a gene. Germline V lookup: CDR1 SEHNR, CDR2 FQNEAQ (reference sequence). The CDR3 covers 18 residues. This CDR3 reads CATRLGTSGGSGAGELFF. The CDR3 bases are TGTGCCACCCGCTTAGGGACTAGCGGGGGGTCGGGTGCCGGGGAGCTGTTTTTT.

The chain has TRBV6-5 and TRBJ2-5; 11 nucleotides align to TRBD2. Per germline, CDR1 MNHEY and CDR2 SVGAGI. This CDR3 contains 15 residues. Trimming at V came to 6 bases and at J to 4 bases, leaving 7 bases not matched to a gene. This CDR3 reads CASRQTSGGRETQYF. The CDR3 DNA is TGTGCCAGCAGGCAAACTAGCGGGGGCCGAGAGACCCAGTACTTC.

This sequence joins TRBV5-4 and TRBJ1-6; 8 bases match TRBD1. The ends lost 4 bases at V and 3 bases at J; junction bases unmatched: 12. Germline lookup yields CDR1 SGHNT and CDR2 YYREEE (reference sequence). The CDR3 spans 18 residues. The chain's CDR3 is CASSPKDRDSHYNSPLHF. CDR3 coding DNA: TGTGCCAGCAGCCCGAAGGACAGGGATAGTCACTATAATTCACCCCTCCACTTT.

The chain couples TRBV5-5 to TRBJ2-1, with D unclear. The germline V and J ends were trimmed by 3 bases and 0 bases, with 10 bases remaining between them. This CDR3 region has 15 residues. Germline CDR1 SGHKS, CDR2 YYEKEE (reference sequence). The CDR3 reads CASSSLVSSYNEQFF. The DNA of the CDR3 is TGTGCCAGCAGCTCTTTAGTAAGCTCCTACAATGAGCAGTTCTTC.

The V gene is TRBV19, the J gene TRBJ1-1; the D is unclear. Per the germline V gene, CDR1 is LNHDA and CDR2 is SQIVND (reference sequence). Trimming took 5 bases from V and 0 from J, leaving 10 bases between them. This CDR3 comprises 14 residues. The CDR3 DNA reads TGTGCCAGTAGTTCCCAACTCCTGAACACTGAAGCTTTCTTT. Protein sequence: CASSSQLLNTEAFF.

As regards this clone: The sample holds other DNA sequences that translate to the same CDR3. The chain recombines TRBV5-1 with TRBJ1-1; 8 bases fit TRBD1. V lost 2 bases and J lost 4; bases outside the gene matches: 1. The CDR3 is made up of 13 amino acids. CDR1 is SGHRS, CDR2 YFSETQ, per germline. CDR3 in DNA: TGCGCCAGCAGCTTTACAGGGGGCACTGAAGCTTTCTTT. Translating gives CASSFTGGTEAFF.

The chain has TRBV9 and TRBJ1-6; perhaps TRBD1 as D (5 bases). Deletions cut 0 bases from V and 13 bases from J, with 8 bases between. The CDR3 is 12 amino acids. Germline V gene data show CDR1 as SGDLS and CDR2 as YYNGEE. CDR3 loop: CASSVAGGPLHF. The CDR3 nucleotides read TGTGCCAGCAGCGTAGCTGGGGGGCCCCTCCACTTT. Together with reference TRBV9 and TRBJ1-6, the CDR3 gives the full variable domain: DSGVTQTPKHLITATGQRVTLRCSPRSGDLSVYWYQQSLDQGLQFLIQYYNGEERAKGNILERFSAQQFPDLHSELNLSSLELGDSALYFCASSVAGGPLHFGNGTRLTVT.

CDR3 sequence: CASSRITGGPINEKLFF. For the CDR3, the DNA is TGCGCCAGCAGCCGCATAACCGGGGGACCGATTAATGAAAAACTGTTTTTT. The chain joins TRBV4-1 to TRBJ1-4, with D possibly being TRBD1 (5 bases). The V gene's germline CDR1 is MGHRA and CDR2 YSYEKL. The CDR3 runs to 17 residues. Trimming took 4 bases from V and 4 from J, leaving 19 bases between them.

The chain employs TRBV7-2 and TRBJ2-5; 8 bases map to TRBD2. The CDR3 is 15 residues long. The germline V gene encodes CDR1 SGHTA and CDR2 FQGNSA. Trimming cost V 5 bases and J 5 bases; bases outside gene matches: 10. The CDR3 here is CASSPWAGGKETQYF. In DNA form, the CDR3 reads TGTGCCAGCAGCCCTTGGGCGGGGGGAAAGGAGACCCAGTACTTC.

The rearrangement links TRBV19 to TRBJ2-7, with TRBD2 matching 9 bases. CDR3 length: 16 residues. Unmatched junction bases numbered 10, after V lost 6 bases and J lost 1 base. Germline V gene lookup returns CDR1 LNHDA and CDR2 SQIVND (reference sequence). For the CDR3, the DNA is TGTGCCAGTAGGCCGGGCGGGGGGGCGAAATCCTACGAGCAGTACTTC. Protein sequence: CASRPGGGAKSYEQYF.

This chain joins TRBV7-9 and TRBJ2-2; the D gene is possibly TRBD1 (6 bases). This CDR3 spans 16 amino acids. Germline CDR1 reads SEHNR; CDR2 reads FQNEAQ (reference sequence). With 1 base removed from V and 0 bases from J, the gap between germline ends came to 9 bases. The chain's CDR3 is CASSLVGTTNTGELFF. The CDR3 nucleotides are TGTGCCAGCAGCTTAGTCGGGACAACGAACACCGGGGAGCTGTTTTTT.

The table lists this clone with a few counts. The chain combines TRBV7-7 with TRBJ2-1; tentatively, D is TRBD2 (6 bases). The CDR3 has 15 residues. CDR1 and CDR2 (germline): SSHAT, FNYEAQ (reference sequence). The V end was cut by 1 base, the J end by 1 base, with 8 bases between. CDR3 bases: TGTGCCAGCAGCTTAGGCCGGGGGTCCTACAATGAGCAGTTCTTC. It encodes CASSLGRGSYNEQFF.

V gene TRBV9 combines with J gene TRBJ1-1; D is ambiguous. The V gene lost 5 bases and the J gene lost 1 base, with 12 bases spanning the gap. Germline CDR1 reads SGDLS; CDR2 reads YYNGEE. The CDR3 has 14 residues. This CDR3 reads CASRRGEGNTEAFF. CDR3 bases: TGTGCCAGCAGGAGAGGAGAGGGGAACACTGAAGCTTTCTTT.

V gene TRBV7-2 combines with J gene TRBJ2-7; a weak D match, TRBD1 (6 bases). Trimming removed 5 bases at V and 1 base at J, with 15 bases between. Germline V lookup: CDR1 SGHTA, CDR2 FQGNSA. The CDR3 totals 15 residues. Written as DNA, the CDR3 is TGTGCCAGCAGCACCGGACAGATATTATCCTACGAGCAGTACTTC. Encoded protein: CASSTGQILSYEQYF.

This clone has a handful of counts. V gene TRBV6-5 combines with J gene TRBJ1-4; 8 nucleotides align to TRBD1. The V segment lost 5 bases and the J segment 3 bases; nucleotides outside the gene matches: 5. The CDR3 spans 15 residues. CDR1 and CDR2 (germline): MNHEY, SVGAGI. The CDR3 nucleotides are TGTGCCAGCAGTCCGAGGACAGGGTCTAATGAAAAACTGTTTTTT. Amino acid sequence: CASSPRTGSNEKLFF.

The CDR3 spells CASSLVAGQLFF. CDR3 sequence (DNA): TGTGCCAGCAGCTTGGTAGCGGGGCAGCTGTTTTTT. The gene calls are TRBV11-2 and TRBJ2-2; 8 bases fit TRBD2. Germline trimming cut 3 bases from V and 12 bases from J; bases unmatched to any gene: 3. From germline, CDR1 is SGHAT and CDR2 FQNNGV. CDR3 size: 12 residues.

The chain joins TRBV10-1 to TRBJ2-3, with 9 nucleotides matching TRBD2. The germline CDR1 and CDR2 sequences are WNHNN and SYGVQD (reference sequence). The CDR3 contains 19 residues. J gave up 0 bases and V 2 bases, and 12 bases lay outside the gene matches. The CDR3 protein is CASSERASGDEKSTDTQYF. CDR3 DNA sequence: TGCGCCAGCAGTGAGCGTGCTAGCGGGGACGAAAAAAGCACAGATACGCAGTATTTT.

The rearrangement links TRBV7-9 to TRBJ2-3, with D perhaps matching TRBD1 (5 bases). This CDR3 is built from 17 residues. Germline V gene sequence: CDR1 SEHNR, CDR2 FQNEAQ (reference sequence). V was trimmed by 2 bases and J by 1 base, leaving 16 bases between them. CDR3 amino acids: CASSLNRARQRTDTQYF. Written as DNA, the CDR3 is TGTGCCAGCAGCTTAAATAGGGCCCGACAGCGCACAGATACGCAGTATTTT.

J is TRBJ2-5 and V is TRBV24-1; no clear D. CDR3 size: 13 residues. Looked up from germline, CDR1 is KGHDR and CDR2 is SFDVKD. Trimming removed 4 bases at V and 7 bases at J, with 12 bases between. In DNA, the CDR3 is TGTGCCACCAGTGACCCCCCCCATTCGACCCAGTACTTC. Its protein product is CATSDPPHSTQYF.

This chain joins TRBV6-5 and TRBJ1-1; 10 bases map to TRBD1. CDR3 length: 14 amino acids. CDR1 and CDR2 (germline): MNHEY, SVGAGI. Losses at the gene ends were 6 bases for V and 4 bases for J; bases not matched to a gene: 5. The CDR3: CASRTDRGGTEAFF. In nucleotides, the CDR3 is TGTGCCAGCAGGACGGACAGGGGGGGCACTGAAGCTTTCTTT.

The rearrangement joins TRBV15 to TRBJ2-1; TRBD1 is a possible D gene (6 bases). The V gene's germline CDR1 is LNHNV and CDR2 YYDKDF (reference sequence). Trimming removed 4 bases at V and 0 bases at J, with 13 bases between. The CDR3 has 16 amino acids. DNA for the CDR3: TGTGCCACCAGCACCAGGACAGCCAGCTCCTACAATGAGCAGTTCTTC. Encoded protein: CATSTRTASSYNEQFF. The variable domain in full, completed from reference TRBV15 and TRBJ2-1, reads DAMVIQNPRYQVTQFGKPVTLSCSQTLNHNVMYWYQQKSSQAPKLLFHYYDKDFNNEADTPDNFQSRRPNTSFCFLDIRSPGLGDTAMYLCATSTRTASSYNEQFFGPGTRLTVL.

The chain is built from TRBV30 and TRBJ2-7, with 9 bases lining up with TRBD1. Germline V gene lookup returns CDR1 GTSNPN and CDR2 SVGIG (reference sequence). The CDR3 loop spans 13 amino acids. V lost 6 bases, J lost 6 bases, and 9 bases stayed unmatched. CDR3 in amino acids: CACRTQGAAEQYF. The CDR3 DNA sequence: TGTGCCTGCCGGACACAGGGGGCTGCCGAGCAGTACTTC.

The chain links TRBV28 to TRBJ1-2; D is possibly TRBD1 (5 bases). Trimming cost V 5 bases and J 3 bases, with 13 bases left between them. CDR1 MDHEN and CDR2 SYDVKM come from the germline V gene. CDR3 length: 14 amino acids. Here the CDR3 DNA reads TGTGCCAGCAGTACGCGGGGCTGGGACTATGGCTACACCTTC. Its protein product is CASSTRGWDYGYTF.

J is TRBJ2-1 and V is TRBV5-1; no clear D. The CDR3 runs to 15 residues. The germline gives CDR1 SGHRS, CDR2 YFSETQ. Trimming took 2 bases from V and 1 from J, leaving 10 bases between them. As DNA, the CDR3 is TGCGCCAGCAGCTTAAGCTCCCCGTCCTACAATGAGCAGTTCTTC. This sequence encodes CASSLSSPSYNEQFF.

The CDR3 loop reads CASSTGVRGNQPQHF. CDR3 DNA: TGTGCCAGTTCGACAGGAGTAAGGGGCAATCAGCCCCAGCATTTT. This chain connects TRBV2 to TRBJ1-5; TRBD1 is a possible D gene (6 bases). CDR3 length: 15 amino acids. Trimming stripped 9 bases from V and 2 bases from J, with 17 bases between. From germline, CDR1 is SNHLY and CDR2 FYNNEI.